Below, 10 T cell receptor beta chains from the same sample are listed, as sequenced in a study of molecular identifiers for immune sequencing clone quantification. Each CDR3 protein gets one entry after TCRdb re-called the PCR reads with MiXCR. The sample has roughly 300,000 distinct CDR3 sequences, 24% seen once; the top ten hold 0.65% to 0.75%. Specimen: naive CD8+ T cells from blood, with Jurkat cell RNA spiked in. Regarding subset: FACS-sorted CD8+CD4-CCR7+CD45RA+ naive T cells. The origin of the receptors is a human donor in good health. Some libraries in this study had Jurkat cell RNA spiked in.

This clonotype was recorded a few times. Germline is not matched at one junction end, which may reflect a read error. J is TRBJ1-5 and V is TRBV12-3 or TRBV12-4; 8 bases are shared with TRBD1. The CDR3 loop spans 12 amino acids. CDR3 amino acids: CASSLGGQEDCF. The DNA for the CDR3 is TGTGCCAGCAGTTTAGGGGGACAGGAGGACTGCTTT.

This chain uses TRBV4-3 with TRBJ1-5; D uncertain. The CDR3 totals 15 residues. Germline V gene lookup returns CDR1 LGHNA and CDR2 YSLEER. Trimming pared 4 bases from V and 3 bases from J, leaving 13 bases between. The chain's CDR3 is CASSPDRVLNQPQHF. In DNA, the CDR3 is TGCGCCAGCAGCCCAGATAGGGTACTCAATCAGCCCCAGCATTTT.

This clonotype was picked up one time. One end of the junction varies from germline; a read error may be responsible. The rearrangement links TRBV13 to TRBJ2-4; no reliable D call. The CDR3 spans 16 residues. CDR1 PRHDT and CDR2 FYEKMQ come from the germline V gene (reference sequence). This CDR3 is CASRLKTKGPKNIQYF. CDR3 coding DNA: TGTGCCAGCCGCTTAAAAACAAAGGGCCCCAAAAACATTCAATACTTC.

This clonotype was seen more than once but under ten times. J is TRBJ2-3 and V is TRBV12-3 or TRBV12-4; 8 bases agree with TRBD2. CDR3 length equals 17 residues. The trim removed 3 bases at V and 4 bases at J, leaving 12 bases unmatched. The CDR3 region has the DNA TGTGCCAGCAGTTTCACCGGGACTAGTCATAACGCAGATACGCAGTATTTT. It is translated as CASSFTGTSHNADTQYF.

This clonotype has at least ten counts. V gene TRBV6-2 or TRBV6-3 combines with J gene TRBJ1-5; D is uncertain. Germline CDR1 MNHEY, CDR2 SVGEGT. The CDR3 totals 15 residues. Trimming stripped 7 bases from V and 2 bases from J, with 15 bases between. CDR3 region: CASTNGPRGNQPQHF. DNA for the CDR3: TGTGCCAGCACCAACGGACCGCGCGGCAATCAGCCCCAGCATTTT.

Ten or more counts support this clonotype. This chain connects TRBV5-4 to TRBJ2-4; D might be TRBD1 (6 bases). The CDR3 runs to 14 residues. The germline gives CDR1 SGHNT, CDR2 YYREEE (reference sequence). Trimming left V 4 bases short and J 11 bases short, with 19 bases between. This CDR3 is CASSVQGSPMLQYF. The CDR3 DNA reads TGTGCCAGCAGCGTACAGGGTTCGCCCATGCTTCAGTACTTC.

This clonotype showed up just a few times. V gene TRBV12-3 or TRBV12-4 combines with J gene TRBJ1-6; 9 bases fit TRBD1. Trimming removed 5 bases from V and 9 bases from J; junction bases left unmatched: 5. The CDR3 is 14 amino acids. The CDR3 is CASSPTGGGSPLHF. The CDR3 DNA sequence: TGTGCCAGCAGTCCTACAGGGGGCGGTTCACCCCTCCACTTT.

The table lists this clonotype with a few counts. The CDR3 DNA sequence: TGTGCCAGCAGGTTGGGACAGGGTAACAATCAGCCCCAGCATTTT. This codes for CASRLGQGNNQPQHF. The chain has TRBV27 and TRBJ1-5, with TRBD1 matching over 9 bases. Germline V CDR1 and CDR2: MNHEY, SMNVEV (reference sequence). This CDR3 has 15 residues. The V and J ends lost 6 bases and 3 bases, in that order; junction bases with no gene match: 6.

A word on this clonotype: Compared with germline, one end of the junction differs, possibly owing to a read error. The chain has TRBV6-5 and TRBJ2-1; D may be TRBD1 (6 bases). The CDR3 has 15 amino acids. Germline V gives CDR1 MNHEY, CDR2 SVGAGI. In DNA form, the CDR3 reads TGTGCCAGCAGTTCACAGGGTAGCTCCCACAATGAGCAGTTCTTC. Protein product: CASSSQGSSHNEQFF.

This clonotype was seen a few times. CDR3 coding DNA: TGTGCCAGCAGTGCCCCGGTGGGACAGGCGAACACCGGGGAGCTGTTTTTT. Translated, it gives CASSAPVGQANTGELFF. The chain joins TRBV7-9 to TRBJ2-2; 8 nucleotides agree with TRBD1. The length of the CDR3 is 17 residues. Germline assignment: CDR1 SEHNR and CDR2 FQNEAQ (reference sequence). The ends lost 6 bases at V and 0 bases at J; junction bases unmatched: 9.